This T cell receptor (beta chain) comes out of a study of blood T cell repertoires in COVID-19. About the research overall: The United States, Italy and Spain were the sources of the acute and convalescent COVID-19 samples.

Germline-derived CDR1 and CDR2 are SGHTA and FQGNSA. After removal of 4 bases from V and 4 bases from J, the junction contained 3 bases not matched to a gene. The CDR3 runs to 14 residues. Authors' processing steps: Amplification of reference gene primers provided the estimated nucleated cell counts. Method: immunoSEQ multiplex PCR; TCRdb's copy keeps in-frame clones and lacks some. Clone size and V and J calls were adopted from that table, with D and trimming inferred from the DNA. Among some 350,000 clones listed, around 83% were seen once. The source of this sequence is a young man with active or convalescent COVID-19. The chain couples TRBV7-2 to TRBJ2-3, with TRBD2 matching over 9 bases. Sequenced: peripheral blood. CDR3 coding DNA: TGTGCCAGCAGCTGGGGACTAGCCGCAGATACGCAGTATTTT. This sequence encodes CASSWGLAADTQYF. Combining the CDR3 with reference TRBV7-2 and TRBJ2-3 gives the whole variable domain GAGVSQSPSNKVTEKGKDVELRCDPISGHTALYWYRQSLGQGLEFLIYFQGNSAPDKSGLPSDRFSAERTGGSVSTLTIQRTQQEDSAVYLCASSWGLAADTQYFGPGTRLTVL.